These 32 T cell receptor beta chains were sequenced from one sample in a study of cytotoxic CD8 clonotypes in ibrutinib-treated CLL. The protocol was immunoSEQ multiplex PCR, while the TCRdb copy is restricted to in-frame clones and leaves out a portion. The sample comprises more than 300,000 clones, around four fifths of which are singletons, and over 5.5% rests with the top ten. The sequences come from PBMCs, collected before ibrutinib treatment. These TCRs come from a human donor with chronic lymphocytic leukemia.

The chain recombines TRBV7-3 with TRBJ2-3; D may be TRBD1 or TRBD2 (5 bases each). The CDR3 runs to 13 residues. CDR1 and CDR2 from the germline V gene are SGHTA and FQGTGA. V lost 4 bases to trimming and J lost 10 bases, with 15 bases between them. In DNA form, the CDR3 reads TGTGCCAGCAGCTCTCCGGGGCCGGGGCCGCAGTATTTT. Amino acid sequence: CASSSPGPGPQYF.

The rearrangement joins TRBV5-6 to TRBJ2-5; TRBD1 agrees at 7 bases. The CDR3 loop spans 13 amino acids. Germline values: CDR1 SGHDT, CDR2 YYEEEE. V was pared by 4 bases and J by 2 bases, with 2 bases of the junction left unmatched. The CDR3: CASSRGQQETQYF. CDR3 DNA sequence: TGTGCCAGCAGCAGGGGACAGCAAGAGACCCAGTACTTC.

This rearrangement joins TRBV15 to TRBJ1-5; D perhaps matches TRBD1 (5 bases). Trimming left V 4 bases short and J 1 base short, with 11 bases between. The CDR3 sequence is 15 residues long. Germline V lookup: CDR1 LNHNV, CDR2 YYDKDF (reference sequence). The CDR3 DNA follows: TGTGCCACCAGCACCAGGGTGTCGAGCAATCAGCCCCAGCATTTT. It specifies CATSTRVSSNQPQHF.

The gene calls are TRBV6-5 and TRBJ1-2; D perhaps matches TRBD1 (5 bases). V lost 2 bases to trimming and J lost 3 bases, with 10 bases between them. The V gene's germline CDR1 is MNHEY and CDR2 SVGAGI. CDR3 length equals 14 residues. Here the CDR3 DNA reads TGTGCCAGCAGTTACAACGGGGCTGACTATGGCTACACCTTC. Encoded protein: CASSYNGADYGYTF.

In this sample, this clone turned up a few times. At one of its ends the junction is not consistent with the germline gene, which may arise from a read error. The rearrangement uses TRBV5-1 and TRBJ2-1; no firm D call. Looked up from germline, CDR1 is SGHRS and CDR2 is YFSETQ. The CDR3 runs 13 residues. The CDR3 region has the DNA TGCGCCAGCACCTTGGGAAGGGACAATGAGCAGTTCTTC. Encoded protein: CASTLGRDNEQFF.

As concerns this clone: The junction does not match germline at one end; this may be a read error. This chain joins TRBV4-3 and TRBJ2-7; 12 bases map to TRBD2. This CDR3 contains 17 residues. Germline CDR1 LGHNA, CDR2 YSLEER. The CDR3 loop is CASSQAIGLAGPSEQYF. DNA for the CDR3: TGCGCCAGCAGTCAAGCTATAGGACTAGCGGGGCCATCCGAGCAGTACTTC.

This chain joins TRBV25-1 and TRBJ2-7; D is ambiguous. Deletions cut 3 bases from V and 4 bases from J, with 13 bases between. Germline V gene lookup returns CDR1 MGHDK and CDR2 SYGVNS. The CDR3 length is 14 residues. CDR3: CASSDLRIHYEQYF. CDR3 nucleotides: TGTGCCAGCAGTGATTTACGTATTCATTACGAGCAGTACTTC.

The chain links TRBV25-1 to TRBJ2-7; D is uncertain. The CDR3 is made up of 12 amino acids. V was pared by 3 bases and J by 10 bases, with 13 bases between. Germline V gene sequence: CDR1 MGHDK, CDR2 SYGVNS. CDR3 sequence: CASSEPPFAQYF. The CDR3 DNA reads as TGTGCCAGCAGTGAGCCCCCATTTGCTCAGTACTTC.

A few counts support this clone. J is TRBJ2-1 and V is TRBV4-2; 10 positions agree with TRBD2. Germline CDR1 reads LGHNA; CDR2 reads YNFKEQ. The trim removed 1 base at V and 4 bases at J, leaving 4 bases unmatched. This CDR3 region has 16 residues. The CDR3 bases are TGTGCCAGCAGCCAAGGGACTAGCGGACTTTACAATGAGCAGTTCTTC. The encoded protein is CASSQGTSGLYNEQFF.

The chain uses TRBV4-3 and TRBJ2-7; 10 bases match TRBD2. Germline V gene lookup returns CDR1 LGHNA and CDR2 YSLEER. V gave up 0 bases and J gave up 4 bases; unmatched junction bases: 18. This CDR3 is built from 20 residues. This CDR3 reads CASSQERLIAGLARRYEQYF. The CDR3 region has the DNA TGCGCCAGCAGCCAAGAGCGTCTTATAGCGGGACTAGCGAGGAGGTACGAGCAGTACTTC.

This clone appeared a few times. This sequence joins TRBV9 and TRBJ1-1, with 8 bases that match TRBD1. CDR3 size: 14 residues. Germline V gene sequence: CDR1 SGDLS, CDR2 YYNGEE. J was trimmed by 5 bases and V by 4 bases; bases with no gene match: 7. CDR3 loop: CASSKTGEWTEAFF. In DNA, the CDR3 is TGTGCCAGCAGCAAGACAGGGGAGTGGACTGAAGCTTTCTTT.

The genes are TRBV9 and TRBJ2-3; TRBD2 aligns across 7 bases. The germline gives CDR1 SGDLS, CDR2 YYNGEE. The CDR3 has 15 amino acids. V shed 1 base and J 1 base; nucleotides not matched to a gene: 3. The CDR3 nucleotides read TGTGCCAGCAGCGTACTAGCGGCCCGCACAGATACGCAGTATTTT. It specifies CASSVLAARTDTQYF. Together with reference TRBV9 and TRBJ2-3, the CDR3 gives the full variable domain: DSGVTQTPKHLITATGQRVTLRCSPRSGDLSVYWYQQSLDQGLQFLIQYYNGEERAKGNILERFSAQQFPDLHSELNLSSLELGDSALYFCASSVLAARTDTQYFGPGTRLTVL.

J is TRBJ2-2 and V is TRBV5-4, with no clear D. CDR3 length: 15 amino acids. Germline values: CDR1 SGHNT, CDR2 YYREEE (reference sequence). The V end lost 1 base, the J end lost 1 base, and 8 bases lay between the germline ends. The CDR3 sequence: CASSLPGVNTGELFF. The CDR3 region has the DNA TGTGCCAGCAGCTTGCCAGGCGTGAACACCGGGGAGCTGTTTTTT.

The V gene is TRBV6-5, the J gene TRBJ2-7, with D unclear. The CDR3 runs to 14 residues. Germline V gene lookup returns CDR1 MNHEY and CDR2 SVGAGI. Trimming pared 0 bases from V and 0 bases from J, leaving 6 bases between. CDR3 nucleotides: TGTGCCAGCAGTTACTCGATGGTCTCCTACGAGCAGTACTTC. This encodes CASSYSMVSYEQYF.

This clone has a handful of counts. The rearrangement links TRBV19 to TRBJ1-2; maybe TRBD1 (6 bases). This CDR3 has 15 amino acids. Per germline, CDR1 LNHDA and CDR2 SQIVND (reference sequence). Trimming took 4 bases from V and 2 from J, leaving 14 bases between them. The CDR3 DNA reads TGTGCCAGTAGTACCCGGGACACTGGAAACTATGGCTACACCTTC. The encoded protein is CASSTRDTGNYGYTF.

This sequence joins TRBV4-1 and TRBJ1-1; D might be TRBD1 (5 bases). This CDR3 has 16 residues. The V end lost 6 bases, the J end lost 4 bases, and 21 bases lay between the germline ends. Germline-derived CDR1 and CDR2 are MGHRA and YSYEKL. The CDR3 here is CASRPYGTGRGTEAFF. CDR3 nucleotide sequence: TGCGCCAGCAGACCGTACGGGACGGGGCGTGGCACTGAAGCTTTCTTT.

The chain uses TRBV11-2 and TRBJ2-1, with TRBD1 matching over 9 bases. The CDR3 is 15 amino acids. J was trimmed by 5 bases and V by 4 bases; bases with no gene match: 6. CDR1 SGHAT and CDR2 FQNNGV come from the germline V gene. The CDR3 DNA is TGTGCCAGCAGCTCACAGGGGGCTGGAGACAATGAGCAGTTCTTC. Its protein is CASSSQGAGDNEQFF. The full variable domain, in which reference TRBV11-2 and TRBJ2-1 provide the parts outside the CDR3, is EAGVAQSPRYKIIEKRQSVAFWCNPISGHATLYWYQQILGQGPKLLIQFQNNGVVDDSQLPKDRFSAERLKGVDSTLKIQPAKLEDSAVYLCASSSQGAGDNEQFFGPGTRLTVL.

This clone showed up just once. The rearrangement links TRBV4-3 to TRBJ1-3, with 7 bases matching TRBD1. The length of the CDR3 is 18 residues. Unmatched junction bases numbered 12, after V lost 4 bases and J lost 0 bases. Germline CDR1 LGHNA, CDR2 YSLEER. In DNA form, the CDR3 reads TGCGCCAGCAGCCTCTCCCGGACAGGCTACAGCTCTGGAAACACCATATATTTT. It yields the protein CASSLSRTGYSSGNTIYF.

The V call is TRBV7-2, the J call TRBJ2-1; the D is unclear. The CDR3 has 14 residues. Germline V CDR1 and CDR2: SGHTA, FQGNSA. V was clipped by 1 base and J by 7 bases, with 11 bases between them. The CDR3 DNA reads as TGTGCCAGCAGCTTAGTTTACCCCCCTAATGAGCAGTTCTTC. Protein sequence: CASSLVYPPNEQFF.

The gene calls are TRBV4-1 and TRBJ2-1, with 7 bases matching TRBD2. CDR1 is MGHRA and CDR2 is YSYEKL in the germline V gene. CDR3 size: 15 residues. V lost 1 base, J lost 8 bases, and 8 bases stayed unmatched. This CDR3 reads CASSQGTRAIDEQFF. In DNA, the CDR3 is TGCGCCAGCAGCCAAGGGACTAGGGCAATAGATGAGCAGTTCTTC.

V gene TRBV7-6 combines with J gene TRBJ1-4, with D perhaps TRBD1 (6 bases). V lost 11 bases and J 5 bases, leaving 15 bases between the germline ends. This CDR3 has 13 amino acids. The germline CDR1 and CDR2 sequences are SGHVS and FNYEAQ. CDR3 in DNA: TGTGCCGCCCCCCGGGACAAAAATGAAAAACTGTTTTTT. This codes for CAAPRDKNEKLFF.

This clone has a single count. The chain is built from TRBV28 and TRBJ1-3; D is uncertain. The length of the CDR3 is 13 residues. V lost 5 bases to trimming and J lost 2 bases, with 7 bases between them. Germline lookup yields CDR1 MDHEN and CDR2 SYDVKM. The CDR3 sequence: CASSLGPGNTIYF. Here the CDR3 DNA reads TGTGCCAGCAGTCTAGGGCCTGGAAACACCATATATTTT.

The chain links TRBV4-1 to TRBJ2-7; D perhaps matches TRBD1 (5 bases). CDR1 is MGHRA, CDR2 YSYEKL, per germline. V was shortened by 1 base and J by 3 bases, with 10 bases between the two germline ends. The CDR3 runs 14 residues. The DNA for the CDR3 is TGCGCCAGCAGCCAAGGAGACAGATACTACGAGCAGTACTTC. Translation: CASSQGDRYYEQYF.

The V call is TRBV11-2, the J call TRBJ2-5, with D perhaps TRBD1 (6 bases). Trimming stripped 4 bases from V and 4 bases from J, with 25 bases between. Germline CDR1 reads SGHAT; CDR2 reads FQNNGV. The CDR3 totals 18 residues. The DNA of the CDR3 is TGTGCCAGCAGCTCCCGACAGGTTCGTCCAATCAATCGAGAGACCCAGTACTTC. Translating gives CASSSRQVRPINRETQYF.

This clone occurred once. The rearrangement links TRBV10-3 to TRBJ2-7; D gene unclear. V lost 0 bases and J 3 bases, leaving 12 bases between the germline ends. The CDR3 length is 15 residues. Germline lookup yields CDR1 ENHRY and CDR2 SYGVKD. CDR3: CAISESKARYYEQYF. The CDR3 region has the DNA TGTGCCATCAGTGAGTCGAAGGCCAGATACTACGAGCAGTACTTC.

This chain joins TRBV27 and TRBJ2-5, with D perhaps matching TRBD2 (5 bases). The germline V and J ends were trimmed by 7 bases and 3 bases, with 12 bases remaining between them. Germline V gene lookup returns CDR1 MNHEY and CDR2 SMNVEV (reference sequence). The CDR3 contains 13 residues. As DNA, the CDR3 is TGTGCCAGCAAGAAGGCGGGTAAAGAGACCCAGTACTTC. This sequence encodes CASKKAGKETQYF.

This clone has just one count. The rearrangement joins TRBV7-2 to TRBJ2-5, with D possibly being TRBD1 (5 bases). The germline V and J ends were trimmed by 3 bases and 3 bases, with 11 bases remaining between them. From germline, CDR1 is SGHTA and CDR2 FQGNSA. The CDR3 covers 14 residues. In DNA, the CDR3 is TGTGCCAGCAGCTTCCAGGGTAGGGAAGAGACCCAGTACTTC. Protein sequence: CASSFQGREETQYF. The full variable domain, rest sourced from reference TRBV7-2 and TRBJ2-5, is GAGVSQSPSNKVTEKGKDVELRCDPISGHTALYWYRQSLGQGLEFLIYFQGNSAPDKSGLPSDRFSAERTGGSVSTLTIQRTQQEDSAVYLCASSFQGREETQYFGPGTRLLVL.

The gene calls are TRBV11-1 and TRBJ2-7, with D unresolved. V shed 6 bases and J shed 4 bases, with 13 bases lying between them. The germline gives CDR1 SGHAT, CDR2 FQDESV (reference sequence). The CDR3 loop spans 13 amino acids. CDR3: CASSTVGTYEQYF. Here the CDR3 DNA reads TGTGCCAGCAGTACGGTAGGAACTTACGAGCAGTACTTC.

The rearrangement joins TRBV28 to TRBJ2-2, with TRBD1 matching 8 bases. This CDR3 contains 14 residues. Germline V lookup: CDR1 MDHEN, CDR2 SYDVKM. Losses at the gene ends were 6 bases for V and 6 bases for J; bases not matched to a gene: 6. CDR3 in amino acids: CASSRTGLPGELFF. CDR3 DNA: TGTGCCAGCAGCCGGACAGGGTTGCCCGGGGAGCTGTTTTTT.

V and J are TRBV28 and TRBJ2-3, with D unclear. V lost 3 bases, J lost 2 bases, and 9 bases lay in between. The CDR3 sequence is 14 residues long. Germline V gene sequence: CDR1 MDHEN, CDR2 SYDVKM. The CDR3 is CASSLANPTDTQYF. The CDR3 bases are TGTGCCAGCAGTTTGGCGAACCCCACAGATACGCAGTATTTT.

This chain joins TRBV10-2 and TRBJ2-5; a weak D match, TRBD2 (6 bases). This CDR3 has 15 amino acids. Trimming pared 3 bases from V and 6 bases from J, leaving 17 bases between. Germline V gene sequence: CDR1 WSHSY, CDR2 SAAADI. The CDR3 bases are TGCGCCAGCAGTGATTTGGGGCAGGGAGGTCAGACCCAGTACTTC. This gives the protein CASSDLGQGGQTQYF.

The chain has TRBV11-2 and TRBJ2-7; TRBD1 agrees at 7 bases. V was clipped by 2 bases and J by 3 bases; unmatched bases: 7. The CDR3 consists of 15 residues. CDR1 is SGHAT and CDR2 is FQNNGV in the germline V gene. Written as DNA, the CDR3 is TGTGCCAGCAGCTTATCCCGACAGGGCTTCTACGAGCAGTACTTC. Amino acids: CASSLSRQGFYEQYF.